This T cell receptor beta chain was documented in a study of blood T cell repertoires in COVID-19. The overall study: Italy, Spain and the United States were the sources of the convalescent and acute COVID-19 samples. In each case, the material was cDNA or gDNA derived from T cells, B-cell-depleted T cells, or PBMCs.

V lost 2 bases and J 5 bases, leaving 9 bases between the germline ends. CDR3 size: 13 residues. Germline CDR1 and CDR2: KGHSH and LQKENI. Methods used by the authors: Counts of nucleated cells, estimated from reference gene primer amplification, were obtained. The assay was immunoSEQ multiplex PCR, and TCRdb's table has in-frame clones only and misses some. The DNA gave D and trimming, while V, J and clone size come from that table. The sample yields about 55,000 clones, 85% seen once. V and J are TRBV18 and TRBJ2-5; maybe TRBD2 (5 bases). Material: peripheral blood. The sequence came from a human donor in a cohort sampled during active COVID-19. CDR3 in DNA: TGTGCCAGCTCACCAATAAGGGAGGAGACCCAGTACTTC. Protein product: CASSPIREETQYF.